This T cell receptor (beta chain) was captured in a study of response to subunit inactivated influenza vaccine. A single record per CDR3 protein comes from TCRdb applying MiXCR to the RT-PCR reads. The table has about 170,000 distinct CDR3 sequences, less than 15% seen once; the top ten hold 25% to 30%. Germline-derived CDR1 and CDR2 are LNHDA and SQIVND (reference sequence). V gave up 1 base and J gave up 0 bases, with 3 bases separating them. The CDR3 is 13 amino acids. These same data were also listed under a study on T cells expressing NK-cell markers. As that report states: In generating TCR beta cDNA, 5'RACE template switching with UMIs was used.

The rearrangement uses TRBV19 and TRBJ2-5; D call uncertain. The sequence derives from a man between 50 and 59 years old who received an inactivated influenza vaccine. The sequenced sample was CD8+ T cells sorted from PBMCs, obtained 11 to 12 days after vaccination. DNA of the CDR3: TGTGCCAGTAGTATAGCACACCAAGAGACCCAGTACTTC. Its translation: CASSIAHQETQYF.